This record concerns one T cell receptor beta chain sequence. The sample is drawn from a study of control samples from healthy donors and cancer patients. Trimming stripped 3 bases from V and 5 bases from J, with 7 bases between. Looked up from germline, CDR1 is DFQATT and CDR2 is SNEGSKA (reference sequence). The CDR3 contains 12 residues. Generated by immunoSEQ multiplex PCR, the TCRdb table keeps only in-frame clones and is missing some. The sample gives 150,000 to 200,000 clones, roughly 89% of which show up once; over 1.2% is in the top ten. This sequence originates from a woman aged 25 to 39 in good health. The sequenced material came from blood. J is TRBJ1-4 and V is TRBV20-1; D unclear. CDR3 nucleotides: TGCAGTGCTAGTCGGAGGAATGAAAAACTGTTTTTT. Encoded protein: CSASRRNEKLFF.